These 32 T cell receptor beta chains originate from one sample sequenced in a study of control samples from healthy donors and cancer patients. Assay: immunoSEQ multiplex PCR; the TCRdb copy retains only in-frame clones and omits some. This sample has about 71,000 clones; over 85% occur once, and the top ten carry 15% to 20%. The sequenced sample was PBMCs. These receptors were obtained from a man aged 55 to 70 with lung cancer.

The rearrangement joins TRBV21-1 to TRBJ2-1; the table assigns TRBD1, which was not confirmed against the DNA. TRBV21-1 is classified as a pseudogene. CDR3 length: 15 residues. CDR3 protein: CASSSLRTGYNEQFF. The CDR3 coding sequence is TGTGCCAGCAGCAGCCTAAGGACAGGGTACAATGAGCAGTTCTTC.

The chain couples TRBV6-6 to TRBJ1-6; D not resolved. V lost 2 bases and J 8 bases, leaving 10 bases between the germline ends. CDR1 MNHNY and CDR2 SVGAGI come from the germline V gene (reference sequence). This CDR3 region has 14 residues. The DNA for the CDR3 is TGTGCCAGCAGTTACGACCCAATAGATTCACCCCTCCACTTT. It is translated as CASSYDPIDSPLHF.

The V call is TRBV7-6, the J call TRBJ2-2; D not certain. Germline CDR1 is SGHVS and CDR2 is FNYEAQ. Trimming shortened V by 5 bases and J by 0 bases, and 16 bases separated the two germline ends. The CDR3 spans 17 residues. CDR3 loop: CASSPKVPNANTGELFF. CDR3 sequence (DNA): TGTGCCAGCAGCCCAAAAGTTCCTAACGCGAACACCGGGGAGCTGTTTTTT.

The chain couples TRBV11-2 to TRBJ1-1; D not resolved. CDR1 and CDR2 from the germline V gene are SGHAT and FQNNGV. V lost 0 bases, J lost 0 bases, and 17 bases lay in between. This CDR3 contains 18 residues. CDR3 sequence: CASSLDLNNAVVNTEAFF. Here the CDR3 DNA reads TGTGCCAGCAGCTTAGATCTAAACAATGCCGTGGTGAACACTGAAGCTTTCTTT.

The chain is built from TRBV7-6 and TRBJ2-7; 8 bases are a match to TRBD2. This CDR3 has 14 amino acids. Germline V gene lookup returns CDR1 SGHVS and CDR2 FNYEAQ. Trimming removed 5 bases from V and 1 base from J; junction bases left unmatched: 4. The CDR3 protein is CASSAGGQSYEQYF. Here the CDR3 DNA reads TGTGCCAGCAGCGCGGGGGGTCAATCCTACGAGCAGTACTTC.

This rearrangement joins TRBV24-1 to TRBJ2-3; D perhaps matches TRBD1 (5 bases). The CDR3 has 14 amino acids. CDR1 KGHDR and CDR2 SFDVKD come from the germline V gene. V dropped 7 bases and J dropped 5 bases, with 15 bases sitting between them. The CDR3 reads CATSLTERGDTQYF. DNA for the CDR3: TGTGCCACCAGCTTGACAGAGAGAGGAGATACGCAGTATTTT.

The chain combines TRBV5-6 with TRBJ2-2; 8 bases map to TRBD2. The length of the CDR3 is 16 residues. Germline V gene sequence: CDR1 SGHDT, CDR2 YYEEEE. V was pared by 5 bases and J by 6 bases, with 12 bases of the junction left unmatched. The chain's CDR3 is CASSSDPGLGAGELFF. The CDR3 DNA follows: TGTGCCAGCAGTTCAGATCCGGGACTAGGGGCCGGGGAGCTGTTTTTT.

The chain links TRBV7-2 to TRBJ2-2; 7 positions match TRBD1. The CDR3 covers 15 residues. The V gene end was trimmed by 2 bases and the J gene end by 5 bases; junction bases not matched to a gene: 5. Per germline, CDR1 SGHTA and CDR2 FQGNSA. The CDR3 protein is CASSLRGQGTGELFF. As DNA, the CDR3 is TGTGCCAGCAGCTTAAGGGGGCAGGGAACCGGGGAGCTGTTTTTT.

This clone was detected once. The rearrangement links TRBV18 to TRBJ2-1, with 14 bases aligning to TRBD2. The CDR3 length is 14 residues. Per the germline V gene, CDR1 is KGHSH and CDR2 is LQKENI. Germline trimming cut 8 bases from V and 8 bases from J; bases unmatched to any gene: 5. CDR3 in DNA: TGTGCCAGCCTGGGACTAGCGGGGGCCTATGAGCAGTTCTTC. It is translated as CASLGLAGAYEQFF.

The CDR3 reads CASSLAGTGGTDTQYF. The CDR3 DNA follows: TGCGCCAGCAGCTTGGCTGGGACAGGGGGAACAGATACGCAGTATTTT. This chain joins TRBV5-1 and TRBJ2-3; TRBD1 agrees at 11 bases. This CDR3 comprises 16 residues. Germline V gene data show CDR1 as SGHRS and CDR2 as YFSETQ. The junction had 3 bases not matched to a gene; V was cut back by 0 bases and J by 3 bases.

The chain has TRBV10-1 and TRBJ2-2, with D perhaps assigned TRBD1 or TRBD2 (6 bases each). V shed 8 bases and J shed 7 bases, with 17 bases lying between them. The CDR3 spans 14 residues. The germline V gene has CDR1 WNHNN and CDR2 SYGVQD (reference sequence). The CDR3 nucleotides read TGCGCCAGCTCAGGGGTTTGGGGAGGCGGGGAGCTGTTTTTT. The encoded protein is CASSGVWGGGELFF.

The rearrangement links TRBV7-6 to TRBJ1-1; a weak D match, TRBD1 (5 bases). V lost 5 bases and J lost 4, with 20 bases in between. The CDR3 extends over 16 amino acids. The germline gives CDR1 SGHVS, CDR2 FNYEAQ. DNA of the CDR3: TGTGCCAGCAGCCCCGAGTTAGGAGGGGTCGGCACTGAAGCTTTCTTT. This sequence encodes CASSPELGGVGTEAFF.

The chain links TRBV5-4 to TRBJ2-5; 8 nucleotides agree with TRBD1. The V gene's germline CDR1 is SGHNT and CDR2 YYREEE (reference sequence). CDR3 length: 13 residues. V shed 9 bases and J 1 base; nucleotides not matched to a gene: 5. The CDR3 DNA is TGTGCCATCTTCGACAGGGGCCAAGAGACCCAGTACTTC. It translates to CAIFDRGQETQYF. Together with reference TRBV5-4 and TRBJ2-5, the CDR3 gives the full variable domain: ETGVTQSPTHLIKTRGQQVTLRCSSQSGHNTVSWYQQALGQGPQFIFQYYREEENGRGNFPPRFSGLQFPNYSSELNVNALELDDSALYLCAIFDRGQETQYFGPGTRLLVL.

This rearrangement joins TRBV6-6 to TRBJ2-5; TRBD1 matches 9 bases. This CDR3 comprises 13 residues. CDR1 MNHNY and CDR2 SVGAGI come from the germline V gene (reference sequence). Losses at the gene ends were 6 bases for V and 5 bases for J; bases not matched to a gene: 4. As DNA, the CDR3 is TGTGCCAGCAGCCGACAGGGGGGGGAGACCCAGTACTTC. Its translation is CASSRQGGETQYF.

This clone turned up a few times. V and J are TRBV9 and TRBJ1-5; tentatively, D is TRBD1 (5 bases). This CDR3 comprises 14 residues. V was clipped by 2 bases and J by 6 bases, with 12 bases between them. Germline V gene data show CDR1 as SGDLS and CDR2 as YYNGEE. The CDR3: CASSVGGALQPQHF. The CDR3 DNA reads as TGTGCCAGCAGCGTTGGCGGGGCTCTTCAGCCCCAGCATTTT.

In this sample, this clone turned up a few times. This chain connects TRBV18 to TRBJ1-2; no definite D call. The CDR3 consists of 15 residues. CDR1 is KGHSH and CDR2 is LQKENI in the germline V gene. Between the trimmed V and J ends, which lost 3 bases and 0 bases, there was a span of 11 bases. Here the CDR3 reads CASSPNREANYGYTF. Here the CDR3 DNA reads TGTGCCAGCTCACCTAACAGAGAAGCTAACTATGGCTACACCTTC.

This rearrangement joins TRBV4-1 to TRBJ1-6; D is perhaps TRBD1 (5 bases). Germline V CDR1 and CDR2: MGHRA, YSYEKL. V lost 2 bases and J lost 7, with 18 bases in between. This CDR3 spans 17 amino acids. The CDR3 spells CASSQPHPRAINSPLHF. CDR3 in DNA: TGCGCCAGCAGCCAACCCCATCCCAGGGCGATCAATTCACCCCTCCACTTT.

The chain uses TRBV30 and TRBJ2-3; 14 nucleotides align to TRBD2. J was trimmed by 4 bases and V by 7 bases; bases with no gene match: 1. This CDR3 is built from 13 residues. Germline assignment: CDR1 GTSNPN and CDR2 SVGIG (reference sequence). CDR3 sequence (DNA): TGTGCCTTGGGACTAGCGGGGGCAGATACGCAGTATTTT. This encodes CALGLAGADTQYF.

This clone appeared once. This rearrangement joins TRBV6-5 to TRBJ2-2; D is unresolved. The CDR3 has 12 residues. The V gene's germline CDR1 is MNHEY and CDR2 SVGAGI. Trimming took off 4 bases at V and 8 bases at J, with 8 bases between the two ends. Here the CDR3 DNA reads TGTGCCAGCAGTTTCATTCCTGGGGAGCTGTTTTTT. It codes for CASSFIPGELFF.

This chain uses TRBV2 with TRBJ2-1, with a possible D match to TRBD1 (5 bases). Germline CDR1 reads SNHLY; CDR2 reads FYNNEI. Trimming pared 3 bases from V and 3 bases from J, leaving 24 bases between. The CDR3 is 19 residues long. The chain's CDR3 is CASSDRGYSYQENYNEQFF. In DNA form, the CDR3 reads TGTGCCAGCAGTGATAGGGGCTACAGTTACCAAGAAAACTACAATGAGCAGTTCTTC.

The table lists this clone with a few counts. This rearrangement joins TRBV6-4 to TRBJ1-2, with D hard to call. The CDR3 totals 14 residues. Between the trimmed V and J ends, which lost 0 bases and 6 bases, there was a span of 11 bases. Germline V lookup: CDR1 MRHNA, CDR2 SNTAGT. CDR3 nucleotide sequence: TGTGCCAGCAGTGACTCCCCCCGAACGCATGGCTACACCTTC. It translates to CASSDSPRTHGYTF.

Notes on this clone: A junction end diverges from the germline sequence, so it may reflect a read error. The gene calls are TRBV7-3 and TRBJ2-5; no clear D. Per the germline V gene, CDR1 is SGHTA and CDR2 is FQGTGA. This CDR3 spans 14 amino acids. The CDR3 sequence: CASSLSMNQETQYF. In DNA, the CDR3 is TGTGCCAGCAGCTTGTCTATGAACCAGGAGACCCAGTACTTC.

V and J are TRBV2 and TRBJ2-5; D is undetermined. Germline V gene lookup returns CDR1 SNHLY and CDR2 FYNNEI. This CDR3 has 14 amino acids. V lost 4 bases and J 1 base, leaving 10 bases between the germline ends. The DNA for the CDR3 is TGTGCCAGCAGTGCTCCTCTAACCCAAGAGACCCAGTACTTC. Protein product: CASSAPLTQETQYF.

This chain joins TRBV7-8 and TRBJ1-1, with no clear D. The CDR3 sequence is 13 residues long. Trimming left V 5 bases short and J 1 base short, with 8 bases between. Looked up from germline, CDR1 is SGHVS and CDR2 is FQNEAQ. The CDR3 DNA reads as TGTGCCAGCAGCCTACAGACGAACACTGAAGCTTTCTTT. Amino acid sequence: CASSLQTNTEAFF.

The V and J genes are TRBV30 and TRBJ2-3; D remains ambiguous. The CDR3 loop spans 14 amino acids. V was clipped by 4 bases and J by 0 bases, with 11 bases between them. Germline V lookup: CDR1 GTSNPN, CDR2 SVGIG (reference sequence). The CDR3 region is CAWKRLPSTDTQYF. The CDR3 nucleotides read TGTGCCTGGAAAAGGTTACCTAGCACAGATACGCAGTATTTT.

V usage is TRBV10-2 and J usage is TRBJ1-3; D uncertain. The CDR3 has 15 residues. Looked up from germline, CDR1 is WSHSY and CDR2 is SAAADI. Trimming removed 0 bases at V and 2 bases at J, with 8 bases between. The CDR3 spells CASSESWAAGNTIYF. The CDR3 DNA reads TGCGCCAGCAGTGAGTCGTGGGCAGCTGGAAACACCATATATTTT.

The chain combines TRBV11-3 with TRBJ2-1; 9 bases agree with TRBD1. The CDR3 totals 15 residues. V gave up 5 bases and J gave up 2 bases; unmatched junction bases: 4. CDR1 and CDR2 (germline): SGHNT, YENEEA. In DNA, the CDR3 is TGTGCCAGCAGCCTCGGACAGGGGACCTACAATGAGCAGTTCTTC. As protein: CASSLGQGTYNEQFF. Supplemented by reference TRBV11-3 and TRBJ2-1, the full variable domain reads EAGVVQSPRYKIIEKKQPVAFWCNPISGHNTLYWYLQNLGQGPELLIRYENEEAVDDSQLPKDRFSAERLKGVDSTLKIQPAELGDSAVYLCASSLGQGTYNEQFFGPGTRLTVL.

This chain joins TRBV11-3 and TRBJ2-6; 10 positions match TRBD1. The CDR3 has 17 amino acids. CDR1 and CDR2 (germline): SGHNT, YENEEA. Germline trimming cut 4 bases from V and 2 bases from J; bases unmatched to any gene: 5. The CDR3: CASSSKDRGTGANVLTF. As DNA, the CDR3 is TGTGCCAGCAGCTCGAAGGACAGGGGGACTGGGGCCAACGTCCTGACTTTC. The full variable domain, completed using reference TRBV11-3 and TRBJ2-6, is EAGVVQSPRYKIIEKKQPVAFWCNPISGHNTLYWYLQNLGQGPELLIRYENEEAVDDSQLPKDRFSAERLKGVDSTLKIQPAELGDSAVYLCASSSKDRGTGANVLTFGAGSRLTVL.

This clone was seen more than once but under ten times. The rearrangement uses TRBV7-8 and TRBJ2-2; D may be TRBD1 (6 bases). Germline V gene sequence: CDR1 SGHVS, CDR2 FQNEAQ. CDR3 length: 16 amino acids. Trimming shortened V by 4 bases and J by 6 bases, and 18 bases separated the two germline ends. The chain's CDR3 is CASSSRDKKGSGELFF. In DNA form, the CDR3 reads TGTGCCAGCAGCTCTCGGGACAAGAAGGGTTCCGGGGAGCTGTTTTTT. Looking up the rest from reference TRBV7-8 and TRBJ2-2 gives the full variable domain: GAGVSQSPRYKVAKRGQDVALRCDPISGHVSLFWYQQALGQGPEFLTYFQNEAQLDKSGLPSDRFFAERPEGSVSTLKIQRTQQEDSAVYLCASSSRDKKGSGELFFGEGSRLTVL.

V gene TRBV6-4 combines with J gene TRBJ2-7, with a tentative D call TRBD1 (6 bases). The CDR3 contains 15 residues. Trimming took off 7 bases at V and 2 bases at J, with 18 bases between the two ends. The V gene's germline CDR1 is MRHNA and CDR2 SNTAGT. The CDR3 sequence: CASKSNRAIPYEQYF. In nucleotides, the CDR3 is TGTGCCAGCAAAAGTAACAGGGCCATTCCCTACGAGCAGTACTTC.

The chain has TRBV30 and TRBJ1-1; D is unresolved. Germline loops: CDR1 GTSNPN, CDR2 SVGIG (reference sequence). Trimming removed 1 base from V and 0 bases from J, with 3 bases in between. The CDR3 sequence is 12 residues long. The CDR3 spells CAWSGMNTEAFF. The CDR3 region has the DNA TGTGCCTGGAGTGGCATGAACACTGAAGCTTTCTTT.

In this sample, this clone turned up once. V and J are TRBV7-9 and TRBJ2-7; 7 bases are shared with TRBD1. V was pared by 4 bases and J by 3 bases, with 6 bases of the junction left unmatched. Germline V gives CDR1 SEHNR, CDR2 FQNEAQ (reference sequence). This CDR3 has 14 amino acids. The DNA for the CDR3 is TGTGCCAGCAGCTCCCGGGACAGCTACTACGAGCAGTACTTC. Encoded protein: CASSSRDSYYEQYF.